This T cell receptor beta chain was profiled in a study of vaccination effects on CD4 cells after COVID-19. The V end lost 6 bases, the J end lost 5 bases, and 13 bases lay between the germline ends. The V gene's germline CDR1 is MNHEY and CDR2 SVGAGI. The CDR3 runs 13 residues. Antigen-specific CD4+ T cells were expanded (with viral peptide pools) by the ViraFEST assay ahead of sequencing. The culture ran for roughly ten days before CD4+ T cells were isolated. Testing of the vaccine recipients showed negative nucleocapsid antibodies and no prior SARS-CoV-2 infection. Researchers swapped half the medium for IL-2 medium on both days 3 and 7. Profiling relied on immunoSEQ multiplex PCR, and the TCRdb table lists in-frame clones only, not all of them. The sample includes more than 40,000 clones, under 70% of them seen just once. With respect to this clone: Its antigen is as yet unknown.

Overall study findings and caveats: Marked clonal contraction of infection- and vaccine-induced clones was seen late after vaccination. Small numbers of convalescent patients limited the study. It also lacked early post-infection timepoints. Healthy vaccine recipients' vaccine-induced clones were almost all SARS-CoV-2 mono-reactive.

The sequence was obtained from a human donor who received a COVID-19 vaccine. The sample consisted of CD4+ T cells from PBMCs cultured with HCoV-OC43 spike peptides, taken before COVID-19 vaccination. Subset described: HCoV-OC43 spike overlapping peptide pool stimulation. This chain links TRBV6-5 with TRBJ1-2; D might be TRBD1 (6 bases). For the CDR3, the DNA is TGTGCCAGCAGCAGAGGGGGGGGATATGGCTACACCTTC. Its protein product is CASSRGGGYGYTF.